The 26 T cell receptor beta chains reported below all come from one sample, sequenced in a study of pediatric ulcerative colitis. Profiled with immunoSEQ multiplex PCR; TCRdb holds only in-frame clones, not every one. The table records roughly 64,000 clones, about 86% of them present only once. Sequencing was carried out using blood. The receptors stem from a boy aged 5-17 years with severe ulcerative colitis.

This clone was seen once. V gene TRBV11-3 combines with J gene TRBJ2-1; TRBD2 might be the D (6 bases). The germline gives CDR1 SGHNT, CDR2 YENEEA. CDR3 length: 15 residues. V lost 4 bases to trimming and J lost 8 bases, with 18 bases between them. This chain's CDR3 is CASSSGDQMHYEQFF. As DNA, the CDR3 is TGTGCCAGCAGCTCGGGGGATCAGATGCACTATGAGCAGTTCTTC. The variable domain in full, completed from reference TRBV11-3 and TRBJ2-1, reads EAGVVQSPRYKIIEKKQPVAFWCNPISGHNTLYWYLQNLGQGPELLIRYENEEAVDDSQLPKDRFSAERLKGVDSTLKIQPAELGDSAVYLCASSSGDQMHYEQFFGPGTRLTVL.

This sequence joins TRBV13 and TRBJ2-3; D remains ambiguous. The germline V gene has CDR1 PRHDT and CDR2 FYEKMQ (reference sequence). Trimming pared 1 base from V and 4 bases from J, leaving 3 bases between. The CDR3 length is 12 residues. CDR3 bases: TGTGCCAGCAGCTTAGACTCAGATACGCAGTATTTT. This codes for CASSLDSDTQYF.

The chain combines TRBV19 with TRBJ1-1, with D tentatively TRBD1 (6 bases). The CDR3 loop spans 15 amino acids. V shed 2 bases and J shed 5 bases, with 15 bases lying between them. Germline CDR1 reads LNHDA; CDR2 reads SQIVND (reference sequence). This chain's CDR3 is CASSISPGGGTEAFF. CDR3 nucleotide sequence: TGTGCCAGTAGTATATCTCCGGGAGGGGGGACTGAAGCTTTCTTT.

The V and J genes are TRBV6-4 and TRBJ2-1, with D maybe TRBD1 (6 bases). CDR3 length equals 13 residues. Per germline, CDR1 MRHNA and CDR2 SNTAGT. Trimming took 5 bases from V and 4 from J, leaving 9 bases between them. CDR3 DNA sequence: TGTGCCAGCAGTAGGGACACTTACAATGAGCAGTTCTTC. It translates to CASSRDTYNEQFF.

The CDR3 region has the DNA TGTGCCAGCAGCTTGGGGACAGGGATATTTGGCTACACCTTC. This sequence encodes CASSLGTGIFGYTF. The chain employs TRBV5-6 and TRBJ1-2; 8 positions match TRBD1. Germline V gives CDR1 SGHDT, CDR2 YYEEEE. Unmatched junction bases numbered 5, after V lost 0 bases and J lost 7 bases. CDR3 length: 14 amino acids.

V gene TRBV30 combines with J gene TRBJ2-3; tentative D call: TRBD1 (6 bases). This CDR3 is built from 14 residues. Germline V gene sequence: CDR1 GTSNPN, CDR2 SVGIG (reference sequence). The V gene lost 3 bases and the J gene lost 6 bases, with 16 bases spanning the gap. In DNA, the CDR3 is TGTGCCTGGAGGACAGGTGGAATATGGGATACGCAGTATTTT. Protein: CAWRTGGIWDTQYF.

DNA for the CDR3: TGTGCCAGCAGCTTAGCAGGACTAGCGGGAGGCAATGAGCAGTTCTTC. Amino acids: CASSLAGLAGGNEQFF. The rearrangement joins TRBV7-8 to TRBJ2-1; 14 bases agree with TRBD2. Germline V gene lookup returns CDR1 SGHVS and CDR2 FQNEAQ. The CDR3 totals 16 residues. V lost 0 bases to trimming and J lost 6 bases; unmatched junction nucleotides: 1.

The rearrangement links TRBV30 to TRBJ1-2; 12 bases agree with TRBD1. V lost 2 bases to trimming and J lost 4 bases; unmatched junction nucleotides: 8. This CDR3 region has 16 residues. Looked up from germline, CDR1 is GTSNPN and CDR2 is SVGIG (reference sequence). CDR3 sequence (DNA): TGTGCCTGGAGTCGACCCGGGACAGGGGGCTCCTATGGCTACACCTTC. The encoded protein is CAWSRPGTGGSYGYTF.

The chain combines TRBV30 with TRBJ2-3, with D hard to call. Germline V gives CDR1 GTSNPN, CDR2 SVGIG (reference sequence). Trimming took 0 bases from V and 6 from J, leaving 4 bases between them. This CDR3 is built from 11 residues. CDR3 loop: CAWSVGDTQYF. For the CDR3, the DNA is TGTGCCTGGAGTGTAGGTGATACGCAGTATTTT.

The chain couples TRBV9 to TRBJ2-7, with a possible D match to TRBD2 (6 bases). This CDR3 contains 14 residues. Germline V gene sequence: CDR1 SGDLS, CDR2 YYNGEE. V was trimmed by 4 bases and J by 0 bases, leaving 11 bases between them. CDR3 bases: TGTGCCAGCAGCCCCAGCGGGTCCTCCTACGAGCAGTACTTC. Translated, it gives CASSPSGSSYEQYF.

The chain combines TRBV30 with TRBJ2-7, with TRBD2 as a possible D gene (5 bases). This CDR3 region has 13 residues. V dropped 2 bases and J dropped 0 bases, with 8 bases sitting between them. CDR1 and CDR2 (germline): GTSNPN, SVGIG (reference sequence). The CDR3 DNA is TGTGCCTGGAGTTCGGGGAGCTCCTACGAGCAGTACTTC. Protein product: CAWSSGSSYEQYF. The complete variable domain, with remaining parts taken from reference TRBV30 and TRBJ2-7, reads SQTIHQWPATLVQPVGSPLSLECTVEGTSNPNLYWYRQAAGRGLQLLFYSVGIGQISSEVPQNLSASRPQDRQFILSSKKLLLSDSGFYLCAWSSGSSYEQYFGPGTRLTVT.

J is TRBJ2-1 and V is TRBV27; the D is unclear. The germline V and J ends were trimmed by 0 bases and 4 bases, with 10 bases remaining between them. The germline V gene encodes CDR1 MNHEY and CDR2 SMNVEV (reference sequence). This CDR3 has 15 residues. The CDR3 spells CASSLSRDGYNEQFF. CDR3 sequence (DNA): TGTGCCAGCAGTTTATCTCGAGACGGATACAATGAGCAGTTCTTC.

In this sample, this clone turned up a few times. The chain couples TRBV5-1 to TRBJ1-2, with 7 bases identical to TRBD1. The CDR3 is 14 residues long. The germline gives CDR1 SGHRS, CDR2 YFSETQ. Germline trimming cut 4 bases from V and 6 bases from J; bases unmatched to any gene: 9. The CDR3 bases are TGCGCCAGCAGCATCGGACAGGCTAGGGATGGCTACACCTTC. As protein: CASSIGQARDGYTF.

The chain carries TRBV2 and TRBJ2-1; 8 nucleotides align to TRBD2. Germline-derived CDR1 and CDR2 are SNHLY and FYNNEI. The CDR3 has 14 residues. Trimming took 6 bases from V and 7 from J; bases not matched to a gene: 8. CDR3 residues: CASSRGLGRNEQFF. The DNA of the CDR3 is TGTGCCAGCAGCAGGGGACTAGGGAGGAATGAGCAGTTCTTC.

V is TRBV5-4 and J is TRBJ2-7; a weak D match, TRBD2 (6 bases). Germline assignment: CDR1 SGHNT and CDR2 YYREEE (reference sequence). This CDR3 region has 14 residues. V gave up 1 base and J gave up 2 bases, with 10 bases separating them. CDR3 protein: CASSLNSGAYEQYF. CDR3 in DNA: TGTGCCAGCAGCTTGAATAGCGGAGCCTACGAGCAGTACTTC. The variable domain in full, with the rest retrieved from reference TRBV5-4 and TRBJ2-7, is ETGVTQSPTHLIKTRGQQVTLRCSSQSGHNTVSWYQQALGQGPQFIFQYYREEENGRGNFPPRFSGLQFPNYSSELNVNALELDDSALYLCASSLNSGAYEQYFGPGTRLTVT.

The genes are TRBV4-2 and TRBJ2-5; D gene ambiguous. This CDR3 has 13 amino acids. V lost 1 base to trimming and J lost 5 bases, with 8 bases between them. Germline V gene data show CDR1 as LGHNA and CDR2 as YNFKEQ. CDR3 sequence (DNA): TGTGCCAGCAGCCAAGTGCTCGGGGAGACCCAGTACTTC. Amino acid sequence: CASSQVLGETQYF.

This chain joins TRBV6-5 and TRBJ2-1; D is possibly TRBD1 (6 bases). This CDR3 contains 12 residues. Germline V gene lookup returns CDR1 MNHEY and CDR2 SVGAGI. V was shortened by 8 bases and J by 3 bases, with 8 bases between the two germline ends. The CDR3 spells CASLQGYNEQFF. CDR3 DNA: TGTGCCAGCCTACAGGGCTACAATGAGCAGTTCTTC.

As regards this clone: At one of its ends the junction is not consistent with the germline gene, which may arise from a read error. V and J are TRBV7-7 and TRBJ2-7; D possibly corresponds to TRBD2 (5 bases). This CDR3 has 13 residues. Germline V gene data show CDR1 as SSHAT and CDR2 as FNYEAQ (reference sequence). The CDR3 protein is CASSWTLAAEQYF. The CDR3 region has the DNA TGTGCTAGCAGCTGGACGCTAGCAGCCGAGCAGTACTTC. Full variable domain (missing parts from reference TRBV7-7 and TRBJ2-7): GAGVSQSPRYKVTKRGQDVTLRCDPISSHATLYWYQQALGQGPEFLTYFNYEAQPDKSGLPSDRFSAERPEGSISTLTIQRTEQRDSAMYRCASSWTLAAEQYFGPGTRLTVT.

The chain carries TRBV29-1 and TRBJ2-3; 8 nucleotides match TRBD1. The V and J ends lost 5 bases and 0 bases, in that order; junction bases with no gene match: 16. Per germline, CDR1 SQVTM and CDR2 ANQGSEA. The CDR3 extends over 18 amino acids. The CDR3 DNA reads as TGCAGCGTTCGTTCCCTAGGGGGGACAGGTTCTAGCACAGATACGCAGTATTTT. Amino acids: CSVRSLGGTGSSTDTQYF.

A few counts support this clone. The chain links TRBV5-5 to TRBJ1-2; 8 nucleotides match TRBD1. Germline CDR1 SGHKS, CDR2 YYEKEE (reference sequence). The length of the CDR3 is 14 residues. J gave up 6 bases and V 0 bases, and 4 bases lay outside the gene matches. CDR3 sequence reads: CASSLELTGDGYTF. CDR3 DNA: TGTGCCAGCAGCTTGGAGCTGACAGGGGATGGCTACACCTTC.

This clone appeared a single time. This rearrangement joins TRBV27 to TRBJ1-1; D unclear. Trimming left V 0 bases short and J 4 bases short, with 6 bases between. This CDR3 spans 13 amino acids. Germline V lookup: CDR1 MNHEY, CDR2 SMNVEV (reference sequence). DNA for the CDR3: TGTGCCAGCAGTTTATCGGCTCTCACTGAAGCTTTCTTT. Translating gives CASSLSALTEAFF.

The genes are TRBV9 and TRBJ1-1; D gene ambiguous. The V end lost 3 bases, the J end lost 0 bases, and 9 bases lay between the germline ends. This CDR3 has 14 residues. The germline gives CDR1 SGDLS, CDR2 YYNGEE. As DNA, the CDR3 is TGTGCCAGCAGCGATCTCCAGATGAACACTGAAGCTTTCTTT. Amino acid sequence: CASSDLQMNTEAFF.

The genes are TRBV23-1 and TRBJ2-4; 7 nucleotides line up with TRBD1. TRBV23-1 counts as an open reading frame of uncertain function. The CDR3 runs to 19 residues. V gave up 4 bases and J gave up 0 bases; unmatched junction bases: 15. The CDR3 nucleotides are TGCGCCAGCAGTCGCGCGACAGGGAACACGACCCTAGCCAAAAACATTCAGTACTTC. Its protein product is CASSRATGNTTLAKNIQYF.

V is TRBV4-2 and J is TRBJ2-2; 12 nucleotides line up with TRBD2. The CDR3 is 19 amino acids. Germline lookup yields CDR1 LGHNA and CDR2 YNFKEQ. V trimming: 4 bases; J trimming: 6 bases; junction bases outside the gene matches: 15. The CDR3 sequence: CASSPRGGLAGTLPGELFF. CDR3 coding DNA: TGTGCCAGCAGCCCCCGCGGCGGACTAGCGGGGACCCTACCCGGGGAGCTGTTTTTT.

In its sample, this clone was seen a few times. The V call is TRBV14, the J call TRBJ1-1; D remains ambiguous. The CDR3 is 11 residues long. The germline V gene has CDR1 SGHDN and CDR2 FVKESK. Trimming cost V 3 bases and J 1 base, with 0 bases left between them. Here the CDR3 reads CASSQNTEAFF. The CDR3 DNA reads TGTGCCAGCAGCCAGAACACTGAAGCTTTCTTT.

The chain links TRBV14 to TRBJ1-1; D gene unclear. The V and J ends lost 0 bases and 7 bases respectively, with 6 bases between them. This CDR3 region has 12 residues. Germline V gene lookup returns CDR1 SGHDN and CDR2 FVKESK. CDR3 DNA: TGTGCCAGCAGCCAAGATCTTTATGAAGCTTTCTTT. It is translated as CASSQDLYEAFF.